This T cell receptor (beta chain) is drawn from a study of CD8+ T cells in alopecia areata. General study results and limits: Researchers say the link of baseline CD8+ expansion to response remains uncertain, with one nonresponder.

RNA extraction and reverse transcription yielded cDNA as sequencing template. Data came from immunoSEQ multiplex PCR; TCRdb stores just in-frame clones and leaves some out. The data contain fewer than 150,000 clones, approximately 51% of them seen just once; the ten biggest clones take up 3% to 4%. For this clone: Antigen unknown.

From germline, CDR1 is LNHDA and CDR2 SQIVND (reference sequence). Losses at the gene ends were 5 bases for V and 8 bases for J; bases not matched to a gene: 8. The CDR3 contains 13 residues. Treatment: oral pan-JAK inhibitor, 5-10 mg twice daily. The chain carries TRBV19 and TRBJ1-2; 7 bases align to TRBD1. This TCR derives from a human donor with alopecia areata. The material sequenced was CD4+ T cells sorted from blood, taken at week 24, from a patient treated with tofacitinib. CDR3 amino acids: CASSPDRRSGYTF. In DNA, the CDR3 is TGTGCCAGTAGTCCGGACAGGAGGAGCGGCTACACCTTC.